This T cell receptor beta chain was identified during a study of blood T cells in healthy people across ages. This clonotype was seen a handful of times. Its antigen is not identified. Germline CDR1 is LGHDT and CDR2 is YNNKEL (reference sequence). With 2 bases removed from V and 3 bases from J, the gap between germline ends came to 12 bases. The CDR3 covers 15 residues. A second 7 to 11 cycle PCR used barcoded and J-beta primers. The template-switch adaptor was a 5' adaptor with 12 random nucleotides. It tagged each cDNA molecule. Every sample gave at least 2.5 million paired-end reads containing CDR3. MiXCR, run by TCRdb on the 5' RACE reads, gives a single entry per CDR3 protein. Counted here are approximately 1.5 million distinct CDR3 sequences, roughly 32% occurring once; the ten biggest clones make up roughly 12%. Findings and limits, study-wide: A strong correlation was found between TCR beta diversity and the percentage of naive T cells.

All donors came from Russia, were Caucasian and healthy, and spanned ages about 6 to 100. What was sequenced was blood. The source of this sequence is a woman younger than 45 in good health. J is TRBJ2-3 and V is TRBV3-1; D is unclear. Here the CDR3 reads CASSQPVLGTDTQYF. The CDR3 DNA sequence: TGTGCCAGCAGCCAACCAGTGCTCGGTACAGATACGCAGTATTTT.